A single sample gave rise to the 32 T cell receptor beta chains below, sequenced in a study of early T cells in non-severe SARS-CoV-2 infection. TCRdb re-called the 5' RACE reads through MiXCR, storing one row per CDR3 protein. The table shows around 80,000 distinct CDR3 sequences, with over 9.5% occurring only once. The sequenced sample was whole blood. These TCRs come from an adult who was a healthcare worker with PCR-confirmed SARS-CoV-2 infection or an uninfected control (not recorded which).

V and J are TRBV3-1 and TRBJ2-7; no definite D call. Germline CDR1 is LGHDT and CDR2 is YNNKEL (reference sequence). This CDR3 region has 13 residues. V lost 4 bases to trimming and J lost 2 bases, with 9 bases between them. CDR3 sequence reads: CASSPGPTYEQYF. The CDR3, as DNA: TGTGCCAGCAGCCCGGGCCCTACCTACGAGCAGTACTTC.

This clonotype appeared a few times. The CDR3 DNA follows: TGCAGCACCCGGACAGCCCAAGAGACCCAGTACTTC. It specifies CSTRTAQETQYF. The chain uses TRBV29-1 and TRBJ2-5, with D possibly TRBD1 on 6 matching bases. Germline V gene sequence: CDR1 SQVTM, CDR2 ANQGSEA. CDR3 length: 12 residues. The germline V and J ends were trimmed by 8 bases and 1 base, with 11 bases remaining between them.

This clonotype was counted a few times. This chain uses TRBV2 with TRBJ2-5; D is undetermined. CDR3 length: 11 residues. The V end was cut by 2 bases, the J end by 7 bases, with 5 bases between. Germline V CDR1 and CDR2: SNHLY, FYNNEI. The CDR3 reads CASSEYRTQYF. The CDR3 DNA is TGTGCCAGCAGTGAATACAGGACCCAGTACTTC.

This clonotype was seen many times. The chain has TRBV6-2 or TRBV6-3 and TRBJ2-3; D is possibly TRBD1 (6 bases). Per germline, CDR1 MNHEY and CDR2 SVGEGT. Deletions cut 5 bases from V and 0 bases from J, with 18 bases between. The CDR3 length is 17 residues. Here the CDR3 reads CASSLTAGTTSTDTQYF. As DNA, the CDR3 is TGTGCCAGCAGTCTAACAGCCGGGACAACTAGCACAGATACGCAGTATTTT.

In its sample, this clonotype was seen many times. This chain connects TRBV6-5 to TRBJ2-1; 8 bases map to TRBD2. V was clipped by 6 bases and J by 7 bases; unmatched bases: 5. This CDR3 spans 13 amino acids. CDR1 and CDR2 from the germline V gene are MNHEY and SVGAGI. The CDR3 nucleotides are TGTGCCAGCAGGGGACTAGGGTGGAATGAGCAGTTCTTC. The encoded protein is CASRGLGWNEQFF.

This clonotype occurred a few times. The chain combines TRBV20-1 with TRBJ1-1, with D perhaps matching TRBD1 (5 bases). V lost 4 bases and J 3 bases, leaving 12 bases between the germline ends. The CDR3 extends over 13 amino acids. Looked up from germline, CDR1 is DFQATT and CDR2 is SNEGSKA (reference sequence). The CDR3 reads CSAKTDDYTEAFF. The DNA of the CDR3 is TGCAGTGCTAAGACAGACGATTACACTGAAGCTTTCTTT.

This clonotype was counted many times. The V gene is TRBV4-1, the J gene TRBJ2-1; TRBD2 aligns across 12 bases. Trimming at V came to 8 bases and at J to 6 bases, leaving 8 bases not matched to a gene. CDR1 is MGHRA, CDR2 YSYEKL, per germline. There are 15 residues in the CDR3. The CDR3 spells CASRLGLAGRNEQFF. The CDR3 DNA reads TGCGCCAGCCGCCTCGGACTAGCGGGGCGCAATGAGCAGTTCTTC.

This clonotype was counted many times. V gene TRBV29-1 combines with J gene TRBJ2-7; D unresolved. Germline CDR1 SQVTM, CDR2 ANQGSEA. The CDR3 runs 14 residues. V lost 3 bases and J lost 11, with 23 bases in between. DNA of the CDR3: TGCAGCGTTGAGTTAGGGCAGTCCGCAGGTGGAGAGTACTTC. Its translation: CSVELGQSAGGEYF.

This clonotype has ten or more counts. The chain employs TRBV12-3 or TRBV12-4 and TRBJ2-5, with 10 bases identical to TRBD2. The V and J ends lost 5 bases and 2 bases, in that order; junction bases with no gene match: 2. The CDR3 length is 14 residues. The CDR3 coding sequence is TGTGCCAGCAGTAGGACTAGCGGTCAAGAGACCCAGTACTTC. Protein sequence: CASSRTSGQETQYF.

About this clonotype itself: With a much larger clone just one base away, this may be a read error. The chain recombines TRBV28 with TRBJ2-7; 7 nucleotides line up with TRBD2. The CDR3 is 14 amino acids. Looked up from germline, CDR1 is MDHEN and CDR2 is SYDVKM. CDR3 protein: CASSLAGERYERYF. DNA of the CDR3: TGTGCCAGCAGTTTAGCGGGAGAGAGGTACGAGCGGTACTTC.

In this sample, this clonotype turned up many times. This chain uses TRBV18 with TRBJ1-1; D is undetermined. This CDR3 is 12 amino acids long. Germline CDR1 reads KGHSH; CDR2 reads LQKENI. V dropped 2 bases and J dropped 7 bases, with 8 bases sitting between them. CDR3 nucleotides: TGTGCCAGCTCACCAATGGGGATTGAAGCTTTCTTT. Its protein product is CASSPMGIEAFF.

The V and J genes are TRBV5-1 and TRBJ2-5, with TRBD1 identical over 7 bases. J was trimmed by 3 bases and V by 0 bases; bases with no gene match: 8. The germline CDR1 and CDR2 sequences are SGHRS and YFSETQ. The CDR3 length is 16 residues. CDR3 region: CASSLDRGVIKETQYF. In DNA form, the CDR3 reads TGCGCCAGCAGCTTGGACAGGGGAGTCATTAAAGAGACCCAGTACTTC.

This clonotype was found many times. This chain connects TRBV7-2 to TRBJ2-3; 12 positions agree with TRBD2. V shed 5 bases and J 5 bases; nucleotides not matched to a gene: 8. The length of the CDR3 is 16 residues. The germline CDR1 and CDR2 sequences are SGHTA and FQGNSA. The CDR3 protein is CASSPGRTSGKDTQYF. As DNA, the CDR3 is TGTGCCAGCAGCCCAGGGCGGACTAGCGGGAAAGATACGCAGTATTTT. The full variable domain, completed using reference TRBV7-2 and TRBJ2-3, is GAGVSQSPSNKVTEKGKDVELRCDPISGHTALYWYRQSLGQGLEFLIYFQGNSAPDKSGLPSDRFSAERTGGSVSTLTIQRTQQEDSAVYLCASSPGRTSGKDTQYFGPGTRLTVL.

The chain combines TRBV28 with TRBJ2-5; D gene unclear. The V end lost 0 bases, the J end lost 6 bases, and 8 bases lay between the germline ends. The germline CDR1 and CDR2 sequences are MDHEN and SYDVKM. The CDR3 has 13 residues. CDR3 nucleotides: TGTGCCAGCAGTTTATGGGCGGTGAAGACCCAGTACTTC. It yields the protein CASSLWAVKTQYF.

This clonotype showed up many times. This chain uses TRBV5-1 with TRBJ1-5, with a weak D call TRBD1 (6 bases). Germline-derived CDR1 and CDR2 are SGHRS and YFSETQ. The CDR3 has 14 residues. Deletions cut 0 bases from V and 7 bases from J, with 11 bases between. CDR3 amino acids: CASSLEGQGQPQHF. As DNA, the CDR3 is TGCGCCAGCAGCTTGGAGGGGCAGGGGCAGCCCCAGCATTTT.

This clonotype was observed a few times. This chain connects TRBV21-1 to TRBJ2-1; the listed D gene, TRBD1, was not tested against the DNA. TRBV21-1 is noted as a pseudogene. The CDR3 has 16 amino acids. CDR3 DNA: TGTGCCAGCAGCAAACCGAGAGGAGGCGCCGCGAGGGAGCAGTTCTTC. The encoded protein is CASSKPRGGAAREQFF.

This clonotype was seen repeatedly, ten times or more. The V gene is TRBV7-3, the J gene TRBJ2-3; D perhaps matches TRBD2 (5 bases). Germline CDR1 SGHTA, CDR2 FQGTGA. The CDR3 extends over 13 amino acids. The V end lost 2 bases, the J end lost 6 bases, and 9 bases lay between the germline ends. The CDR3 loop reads CASSLQRRDTQYF. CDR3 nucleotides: TGTGCCAGCAGCTTACAACGGAGGGATACGCAGTATTTT.

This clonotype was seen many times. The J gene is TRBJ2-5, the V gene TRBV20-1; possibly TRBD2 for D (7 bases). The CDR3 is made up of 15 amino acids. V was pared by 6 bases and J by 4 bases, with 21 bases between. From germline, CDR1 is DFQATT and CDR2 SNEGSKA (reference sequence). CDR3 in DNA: TGCAGTGCCGCCCGGGGGGCAGGCCGAGGAGAGACCCAGTACTTC. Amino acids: CSAARGAGRGETQYF.

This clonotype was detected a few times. Here the CDR3 reads CAISMHRNTDTQYF. CDR3 DNA: TGTGCCATCTCTATGCACAGAAACACAGATACGCAGTATTTT. The chain carries TRBV10-3 and TRBJ2-3; D not resolved. V was clipped by 8 bases and J by 2 bases, with 14 bases between them. Per the germline V gene, CDR1 is ENHRY and CDR2 is SYGVKD. The CDR3 extends over 14 amino acids.

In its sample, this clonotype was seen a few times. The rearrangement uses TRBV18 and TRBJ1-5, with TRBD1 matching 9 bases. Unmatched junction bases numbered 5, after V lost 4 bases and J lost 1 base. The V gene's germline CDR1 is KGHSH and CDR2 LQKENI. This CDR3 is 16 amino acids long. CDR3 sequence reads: CASSLSTGGSNQPQHF. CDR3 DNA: TGTGCCAGCTCACTCTCGACAGGGGGAAGCAATCAGCCCCAGCATTTT. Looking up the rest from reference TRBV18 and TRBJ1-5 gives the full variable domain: NAGVMQNPRHLVRRRGQEARLRCSPMKGHSHVYWYRQLPEEGLKFMVYLQKENIIDESGMPKERFSAEFPKEGPSILRIQQVVRGDSAAYFCASSLSTGGSNQPQHFGDGTRLSIL.

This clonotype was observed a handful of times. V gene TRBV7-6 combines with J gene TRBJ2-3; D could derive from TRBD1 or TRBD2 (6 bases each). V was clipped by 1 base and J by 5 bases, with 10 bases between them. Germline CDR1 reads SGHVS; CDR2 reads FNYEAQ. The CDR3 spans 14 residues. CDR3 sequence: CASSLVGGLDTQYF. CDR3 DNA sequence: TGTGCCAGCAGCTTAGTAGGGGGGCTAGATACGCAGTATTTT.

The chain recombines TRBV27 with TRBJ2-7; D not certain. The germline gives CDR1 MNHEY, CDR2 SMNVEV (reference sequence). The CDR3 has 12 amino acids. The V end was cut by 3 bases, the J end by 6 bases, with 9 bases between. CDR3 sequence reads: CASSLPGLEQYF. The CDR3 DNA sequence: TGTGCCAGCAGTTTGCCCGGTCTCGAGCAGTACTTC.

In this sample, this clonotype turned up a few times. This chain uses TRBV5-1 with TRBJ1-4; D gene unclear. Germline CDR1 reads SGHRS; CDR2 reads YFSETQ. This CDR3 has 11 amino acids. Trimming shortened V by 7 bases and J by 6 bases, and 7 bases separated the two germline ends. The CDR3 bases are TGCGCCAGCTCTATCGATGAAAAACTGTTTTTT. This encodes CASSIDEKLFF. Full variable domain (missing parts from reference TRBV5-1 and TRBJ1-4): KAGVTQTPRYLIKTRGQQVTLSCSPISGHRSVSWYQQTPGQGLQFLFEYFSETQRNKGNFPGRFSGRQFSNSRSEMNVSTLELGDSALYLCASSIDEKLFFGSGTQLSVL.

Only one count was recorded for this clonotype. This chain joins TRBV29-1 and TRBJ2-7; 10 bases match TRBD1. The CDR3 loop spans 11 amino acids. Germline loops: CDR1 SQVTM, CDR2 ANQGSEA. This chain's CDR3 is CGARDRGEQYF. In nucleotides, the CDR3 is TGCGGCGCCCGGGACAGGGGCGAGCAGTACTTC.

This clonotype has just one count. CDR3 loop: CASQGIEQYF. In nucleotides, the CDR3 is TGTGCCAGTCAGGGGATCGAGCAGTACTTC. This chain links TRBV27 with TRBJ2-7; weak D call: TRBD1 (6 bases). The CDR3 totals 10 residues. Trimming cost V 9 bases and J 6 bases, with 9 bases left between them. Per the germline V gene, CDR1 is MNHEY and CDR2 is SMNVEV (reference sequence).

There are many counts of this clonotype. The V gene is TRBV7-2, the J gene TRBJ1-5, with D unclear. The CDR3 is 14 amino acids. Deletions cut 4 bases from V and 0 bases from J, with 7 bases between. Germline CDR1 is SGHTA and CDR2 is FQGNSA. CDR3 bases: TGTGCCAGCAGCTACCTCGTTAGCAATCAGCCCCAGCATTTT. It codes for CASSYLVSNQPQHF.

The CDR3 reads CASSYIRGDTDTQYF. The CDR3 nucleotides are TGCGCCAGCAGCTATATACGGGGTGATACAGATACGCAGTATTTT. V usage is TRBV5-1 and J usage is TRBJ2-3; a possible D gene is TRBD2 (5 bases). V was shortened by 3 bases and J by 3 bases, with 14 bases between the two germline ends. The CDR3 loop spans 15 amino acids. CDR1 and CDR2 (germline): SGHRS, YFSETQ. Full variable domain (missing parts from reference TRBV5-1 and TRBJ2-3): KAGVTQTPRYLIKTRGQQVTLSCSPISGHRSVSWYQQTPGQGLQFLFEYFSETQRNKGNFPGRFSGRQFSNSRSEMNVSTLELGDSALYLCASSYIRGDTDTQYFGPGTRLTVL.

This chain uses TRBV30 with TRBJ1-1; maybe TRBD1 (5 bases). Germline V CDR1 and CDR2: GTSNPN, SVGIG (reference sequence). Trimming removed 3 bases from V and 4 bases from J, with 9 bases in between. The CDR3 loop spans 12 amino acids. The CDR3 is CAWRIGATEAFF. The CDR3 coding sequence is TGTGCCTGGAGAATCGGGGCCACTGAAGCTTTCTTT.

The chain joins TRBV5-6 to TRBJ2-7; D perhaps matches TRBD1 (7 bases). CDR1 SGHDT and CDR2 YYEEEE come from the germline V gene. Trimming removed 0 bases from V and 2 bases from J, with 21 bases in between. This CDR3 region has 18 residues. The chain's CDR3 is CASSLAGRGTAPTYEQYF. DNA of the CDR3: TGTGCCAGCAGCTTGGCCGGCCGCGGGACAGCGCCTACCTACGAGCAGTACTTC.

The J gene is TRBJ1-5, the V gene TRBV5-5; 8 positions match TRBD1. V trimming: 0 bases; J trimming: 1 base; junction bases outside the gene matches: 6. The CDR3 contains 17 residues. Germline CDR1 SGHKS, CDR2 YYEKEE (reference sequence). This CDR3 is CASSLGVDRVSNQPQHF. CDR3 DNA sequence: TGTGCCAGCAGCTTGGGGGTGGACAGGGTAAGCAATCAGCCCCAGCATTTT.

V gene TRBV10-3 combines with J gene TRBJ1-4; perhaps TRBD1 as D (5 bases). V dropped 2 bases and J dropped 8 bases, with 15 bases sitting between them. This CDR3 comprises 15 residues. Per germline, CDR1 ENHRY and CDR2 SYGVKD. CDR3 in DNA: TGTGCCATCAGTGAGCCCCAGGGAGGACGAGAAAAACTGTTTTTT. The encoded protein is CAISEPQGGREKLFF.

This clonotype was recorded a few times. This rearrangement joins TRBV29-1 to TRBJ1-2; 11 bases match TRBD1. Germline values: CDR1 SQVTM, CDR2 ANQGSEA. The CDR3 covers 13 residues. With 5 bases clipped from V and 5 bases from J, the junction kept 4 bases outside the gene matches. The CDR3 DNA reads TGCAGCGTTACCGGGACAGGGGGATATGGCTACACCTTC. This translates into CSVTGTGGYGYTF.